Included here is one T cell receptor beta chain sequence, with context. What it recognizes is unknown. J lost 6 bases, V lost 1 base, and 3 bases had no gene match. The CDR3 runs 14 residues. CDR1 and CDR2 (germline): SGHNT, YYREEE (reference sequence). Both about-4-week and about-12-week second-dose recipients were combined. This entry belongs to a study of T cell responses to AZD1222 COVID-19 vaccine. Broader study findings: Donors, mostly white British, included more females; clonal diversity was possibly underestimated.

The protocol was immunoSEQ multiplex PCR, while the TCRdb copy is restricted to in-frame clones and leaves out a portion. The data contain roughly 140,000 clones, more than 75% of them singletons. The V call is TRBV5-4, the J call TRBJ2-4; 8 nucleotides agree with TRBD1. Source: peripheral blood, taken 28 days after the second AZD1222 dose. The sequence was collected from an adult who received the AZD1222 COVID-19 vaccine. The CDR3 DNA is TGTGCCAGCAGCTTGCGCACAGGGGGAAACATTCAGTACTTC. It encodes CASSLRTGGNIQYF.